This entry features one T cell receptor beta chain sequence. Germline V lookup: CDR1 MNHEY, CDR2 SMNVEV (reference sequence). The CDR3 sequence is 14 residues long. With 2 bases removed from V and 2 bases from J, the gap between germline ends came to 9 bases. No infections or other immune events were documented during collection. The data were produced by immunoSEQ multiplex PCR, yet TCRdb's version contains in-frame clones alone and is incomplete. The sample shows about 47,000 clones, less than 85% of them seen only once. This sample is part of a study of identifying expanded T cells in peripheral blood.

The source is a person aged 18-70 years in good health. The genes are TRBV27 and TRBJ2-5, with D perhaps TRBD1 (6 bases). The sample was blood. CDR3 residues: CASSLLGQQETQYF. In DNA, the CDR3 is TGTGCCAGCAGTTTACTCGGACAGCAAGAGACCCAGTACTTC.